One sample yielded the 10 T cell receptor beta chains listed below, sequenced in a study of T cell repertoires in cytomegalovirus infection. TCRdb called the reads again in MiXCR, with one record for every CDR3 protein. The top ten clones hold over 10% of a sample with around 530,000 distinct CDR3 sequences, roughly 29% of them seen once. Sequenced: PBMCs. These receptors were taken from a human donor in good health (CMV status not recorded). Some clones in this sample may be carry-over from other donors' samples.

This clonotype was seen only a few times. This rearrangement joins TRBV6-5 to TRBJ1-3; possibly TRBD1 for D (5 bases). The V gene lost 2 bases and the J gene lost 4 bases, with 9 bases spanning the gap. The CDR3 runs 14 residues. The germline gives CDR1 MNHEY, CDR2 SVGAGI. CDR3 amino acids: CASSYEGRGNTIYF. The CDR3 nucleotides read TGTGCCAGCAGTTACGAGGGGAGAGGAAACACCATATATTTT.

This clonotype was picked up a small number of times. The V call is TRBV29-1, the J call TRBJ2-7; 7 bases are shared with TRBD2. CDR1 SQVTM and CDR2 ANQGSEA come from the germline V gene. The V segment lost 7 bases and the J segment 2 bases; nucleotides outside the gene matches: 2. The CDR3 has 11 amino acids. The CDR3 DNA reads TGCAGCGCTGGGACTACCTACGAGCAGTACTTC. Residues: CSAGTTYEQYF.

CDR3 nucleotide sequence: TGCAGTGCCATGCCTGGGGCCAACGTCCTGACTTTC. Translating it yields CSAMPGANVLTF. The chain joins TRBV20-1 to TRBJ2-6; no firm D call. V was cut by 6 bases and J by 2 bases, with 5 bases left in between. The germline CDR1 and CDR2 sequences are DFQATT and SNEGSKA (reference sequence). The CDR3 covers 12 residues.

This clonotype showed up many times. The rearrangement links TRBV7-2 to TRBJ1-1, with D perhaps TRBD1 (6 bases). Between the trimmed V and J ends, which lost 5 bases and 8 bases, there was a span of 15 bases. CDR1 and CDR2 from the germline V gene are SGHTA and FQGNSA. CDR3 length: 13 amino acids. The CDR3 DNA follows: TGTGCCAGCAGCCCTCCAAACAGGGAAGAAGCTTTCTTT. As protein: CASSPPNREEAFF.

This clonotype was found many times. The CDR3 protein is CASSLGDVVQETQYF. DNA of the CDR3: TGTGCCAGCAGTTTAGGGGACGTAGTACAAGAGACCCAGTACTTC. This sequence joins TRBV27 and TRBJ2-5; D may be TRBD1 or TRBD2 (5 bases each). CDR1 is MNHEY, CDR2 SMNVEV, per germline (reference sequence). Trimming removed 2 bases from V and 2 bases from J, with 12 bases in between. The CDR3 is 15 amino acids.

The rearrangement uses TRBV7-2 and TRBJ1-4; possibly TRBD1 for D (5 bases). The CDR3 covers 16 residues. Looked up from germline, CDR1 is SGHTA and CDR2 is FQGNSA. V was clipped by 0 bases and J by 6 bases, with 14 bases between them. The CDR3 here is CASSLAAAGSYEKLFF. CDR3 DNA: TGTGCCAGCAGCTTAGCTGCGGCAGGGTCTTATGAAAAACTGTTTTTT.

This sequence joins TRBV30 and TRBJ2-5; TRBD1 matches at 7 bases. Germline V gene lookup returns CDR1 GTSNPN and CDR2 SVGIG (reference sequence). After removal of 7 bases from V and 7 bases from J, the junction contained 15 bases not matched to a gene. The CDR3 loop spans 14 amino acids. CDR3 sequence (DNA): TGTGCCTCGATGCCCGGGACAGCCTCCGGGACCCAGTACTTC. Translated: CASMPGTASGTQYF.

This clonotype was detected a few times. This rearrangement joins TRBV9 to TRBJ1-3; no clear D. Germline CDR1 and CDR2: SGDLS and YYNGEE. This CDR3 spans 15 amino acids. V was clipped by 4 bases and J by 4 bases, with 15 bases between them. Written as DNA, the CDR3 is TGTGCCAGCAGCCCTTTAGTTCTGCTGGGAAACACCATATATTTT. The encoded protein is CASSPLVLLGNTIYF.

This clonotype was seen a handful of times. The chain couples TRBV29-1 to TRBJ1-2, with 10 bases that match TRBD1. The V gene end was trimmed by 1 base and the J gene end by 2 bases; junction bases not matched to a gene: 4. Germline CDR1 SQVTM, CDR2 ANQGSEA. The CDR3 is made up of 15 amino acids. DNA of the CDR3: TGCAGCGTTGAAGGGGGGGACAGGGGAAACTATGGCTACACCTTC. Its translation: CSVEGGDRGNYGYTF.

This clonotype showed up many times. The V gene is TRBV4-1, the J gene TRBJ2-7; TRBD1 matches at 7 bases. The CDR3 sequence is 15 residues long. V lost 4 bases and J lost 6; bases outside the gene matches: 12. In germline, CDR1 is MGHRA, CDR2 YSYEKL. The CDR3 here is CASSPSTGLSSEQYF. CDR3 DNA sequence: TGCGCCAGCAGCCCCTCGACAGGGCTATCATCCGAGCAGTACTTC.